The 24 T cell receptor beta chains presented below share a single source sample, sequenced in a study of T-cell memory formation after mild COVID-19. Each CDR3 protein is one row after TCRdb ran MiXCR on the 5' RACE reads. The sample yields under 110,000 distinct CDR3 sequences, 12% seen once. Input material: PBMCs or a T cell subset sorted from them (not recorded which). These receptors originate from an adult woman who had mild COVID-19 (a few samples of this study predate the infection). Cell type and time point are not known.

This clonotype has just a few counts. The gene calls are TRBV5-5 and TRBJ2-7; D remains ambiguous. The V end lost 0 bases, the J end lost 3 bases, and 10 bases lay between the germline ends. The germline CDR1 and CDR2 sequences are SGHKS and YYEKEE (reference sequence). This CDR3 has 14 amino acids. CDR3 nucleotide sequence: TGTGCCAGCAGCTTGGGGTCCAGGCACTACGAGCAGTACTTC. Protein product: CASSLGSRHYEQYF.

The table lists this clonotype with a few counts. The chain joins TRBV9 to TRBJ2-6; 7 bases map to TRBD1. V lost 0 bases, J lost 3 bases, and 0 bases stayed unmatched. The CDR3 consists of 15 residues. Germline-derived CDR1 and CDR2 are SGDLS and YYNGEE. The CDR3 is CASSVAGGGANVLTF. CDR3 bases: TGTGCCAGCAGCGTAGCAGGGGGTGGGGCCAACGTCCTGACTTTC.

This clonotype has only a few counts. The genes are TRBV30 and TRBJ2-2; D is unresolved. Trimming shortened V by 4 bases and J by 7 bases, and 10 bases separated the two germline ends. Germline CDR1 and CDR2: GTSNPN and SVGIG (reference sequence). The CDR3 runs 12 residues. CDR3 region: CAWNAYGGELFF. CDR3 DNA sequence: TGTGCCTGGAATGCCTACGGCGGGGAGCTGTTTTTT.

In its sample, this clonotype was seen a few times. The chain links TRBV29-1 to TRBJ2-3; D may be TRBD2 (5 bases). This CDR3 is 17 amino acids long. Germline V lookup: CDR1 SQVTM, CDR2 ANQGSEA. V dropped 5 bases and J dropped 3 bases, with 24 bases sitting between them. CDR3 sequence (DNA): TGCAGCGTTATCGCTCCTACCGTTGGCGGAGGAACAGATACGCAGTATTTT. Its translation: CSVIAPTVGGGTDTQYF.

The count of this clonotype is one. Since a much larger clone is just one base distant, this may be a read error. The chain carries TRBV27 and TRBJ2-2; no reliable D call. Per the germline V gene, CDR1 is MNHEY and CDR2 is SMNVEV (reference sequence). The CDR3 sequence is 13 residues long. CDR3 sequence reads: CASSLSSTEELFF. DNA of the CDR3: TGTGCCAGCAGTTTATCGTCGACCGAGGAGCTGTTTTTT.

The chain joins TRBV3-1 to TRBJ2-5; the match to TRBD1 covers 11 bases. The CDR3 loop spans 14 amino acids. Germline CDR1 and CDR2: LGHDT and YNNKEL (reference sequence). J gave up 7 bases and V 7 bases, and 8 bases lay outside the gene matches. This chain's CDR3 is CASTLGQGAVTQYF. Here the CDR3 DNA reads TGTGCCAGCACCCTAGGACAGGGGGCGGTGACCCAGTACTTC.

This clonotype was seen a few times. The chain employs TRBV29-1 and TRBJ2-1, with TRBD2 identical over 7 bases. The CDR3 loop spans 13 amino acids. Germline V gene data show CDR1 as SQVTM and CDR2 as ANQGSEA. Germline trimming cut 6 bases from V and 4 bases from J; bases unmatched to any gene: 6. In nucleotides, the CDR3 is TGCAGCGTCCCGGCGGGAGCATACAATGAGCAGTTCTTC. Translated, it gives CSVPAGAYNEQFF.

This clonotype was picked up a small number of times. The V and J genes are TRBV6-5 and TRBJ2-7; D not certain. CDR3 length: 13 amino acids. Per germline, CDR1 MNHEY and CDR2 SVGAGI. V was pared by 2 bases and J by 6 bases, with 11 bases between. The CDR3 sequence: CASSYGDWSEQYF. In DNA, the CDR3 is TGTGCCAGCAGTTACGGCGATTGGTCCGAGCAGTACTTC.

This clonotype came up many times. The CDR3 here is CASSTLAPDTQYF. CDR3 in DNA: TGTGCCAGCAGCACCCTAGCCCCAGATACGCAGTATTTT. This chain uses TRBV7-2 with TRBJ2-3; weak D call: TRBD2 (5 bases). The CDR3 runs to 13 residues. The V and J ends lost 5 bases and 4 bases respectively, with 10 bases between them. Germline assignment: CDR1 SGHTA and CDR2 FQGNSA.

The chain links TRBV20-1 to TRBJ2-7, with TRBD2 as a possible D gene (6 bases). CDR1 and CDR2 from the germline V gene are DFQATT and SNEGSKA (reference sequence). This CDR3 is 13 amino acids long. Trimming stripped 3 bases from V and 2 bases from J, with 11 bases between. CDR3 loop: CSASRRDPYEQYF. The CDR3 DNA reads TGCAGTGCTAGCCGGCGGGATCCCTACGAGCAGTACTTC.

This clonotype was seen a handful of times. The genes are TRBV27 and TRBJ1-2; D unresolved. Trimming cost V 5 bases and J 3 bases, with 16 bases left between them. There are 15 residues in the CDR3. Germline V lookup: CDR1 MNHEY, CDR2 SMNVEV (reference sequence). The CDR3 nucleotides read TGTGCCAGCAGTCCATCCGGGCTAACGGACTATGGCTACACCTTC. Translating it yields CASSPSGLTDYGYTF.

This clonotype was detected only a few times. The J gene is TRBJ1-1, the V gene TRBV20-1; no firm D call. The length of the CDR3 is 13 residues. Trimming took off 2 bases at V and 6 bases at J, with 13 bases between the two ends. CDR1 is DFQATT and CDR2 is SNEGSKA in the germline V gene (reference sequence). The CDR3 bases are TGCAGTGCTAGATGGGCCCGTGAAGCTGAAGCTTTCTTT. Translating gives CSARWAREAEAFF.

This clonotype showed up just a few times. The V and J genes are TRBV12-3 or TRBV12-4 and TRBJ1-2; the match to TRBD1 covers 11 bases. The CDR3 spans 16 residues. The V gene end was trimmed by 4 bases and the J gene end by 3 bases; junction bases not matched to a gene: 7. The CDR3, as DNA: TGTGCCAGCAGTTCCCAGGACAGGGGGCGCGACTATGGCTACACCTTC. It yields the protein CASSSQDRGRDYGYTF.

This clonotype appeared many times. This sequence joins TRBV25-1 and TRBJ2-3; D remains unclear. This CDR3 is 11 amino acids long. Germline CDR1 and CDR2: MGHDK and SYGVNS. V was shortened by 4 bases and J by 4 bases, with 3 bases between the two germline ends. CDR3 nucleotide sequence: TGTGCCAGCAGTGTTTCAGATACGCAGTATTTT. Translated, it gives CASSVSDTQYF.

In its sample, this clonotype was seen a few times. The chain is built from TRBV6-4 and TRBJ2-1; D is undetermined. From germline, CDR1 is MRHNA and CDR2 SNTAGT. V was trimmed by 0 bases and J by 10 bases, leaving 10 bases between them. CDR3 size: 13 residues. Written as DNA, the CDR3 is TGTGCCAGCAGTGACTCGTGGGGTCTCGAGCAGTTCTTC. The encoded protein is CASSDSWGLEQFF.

This clonotype was observed a few times. J is TRBJ2-1 and V is TRBV24-1; tentative D call: TRBD2 (6 bases). The CDR3 totals 13 residues. Germline V CDR1 and CDR2: KGHDR, SFDVKD. V gave up 3 bases and J gave up 7 bases, with 9 bases separating them. The CDR3 loop reads CATSDIGGNEQFF. CDR3 nucleotide sequence: TGTGCCACCAGTGATATTGGGGGGAATGAGCAGTTCTTC.

This clonotype occurred a few times. J is TRBJ1-1 and V is TRBV5-1, with 10 bases that match TRBD1. With V trimmed by 3 bases and J by 3 bases, 2 bases remained unmatched. This CDR3 has 14 residues. From germline, CDR1 is SGHRS and CDR2 YFSETQ. The CDR3 DNA reads TGCGCCAGCAGCTGGACAGGGGGGTACACTGAAGCTTTCTTT. It translates to CASSWTGGYTEAFF.

The J gene is TRBJ2-2, the V gene TRBV12-3 or TRBV12-4; 11 bases line up with TRBD2. CDR3 length: 15 residues. V shed 4 bases, J shed 7 bases, and the junction held 5 bases outside the gene matches. CDR3 loop: CASSYSGGANGELFF. In DNA form, the CDR3 reads TGTGCCAGCAGTTATAGCGGGGGGGCTAACGGGGAGCTGTTTTTT.

This clonotype was recorded many times. This chain links TRBV5-6 with TRBJ2-7, with a weak D call TRBD2 (6 bases). The germline V gene has CDR1 SGHDT and CDR2 YYEEEE. The length of the CDR3 is 12 residues. Trimming took off 4 bases at V and 6 bases at J, with 11 bases between the two ends. The CDR3 sequence: CASSTTSSEQYF. CDR3 coding DNA: TGTGCCAGCAGCACGACTAGTAGCGAGCAGTACTTC. The full variable domain, completed using reference TRBV5-6 and TRBJ2-7, is DAGVTQSPTHLIKTRGQQVTLRCSPKSGHDTVSWYQQALGQGPQFIFQYYEEEERQRGNFPDRFSGHQFPNYSSELNVNALLLGDSALYLCASSTTSSEQYFGPGTRLTVT.

CDR3 in amino acids: CASSYGYGYTF. CDR3 sequence (DNA): TGTGCCAGCAGTTATGGCTATGGCTACACCTTC. The J gene is TRBJ1-2, the V gene TRBV12-3 or TRBV12-4; no clear D gene. V was clipped by 4 bases and J by 4 bases, with 4 bases between them. The CDR3 loop spans 11 amino acids.

The V gene is TRBV27, the J gene TRBJ1-5, with 10 bases that match TRBD1. V gave up 4 bases and J gave up 4 bases; unmatched junction bases: 1. CDR3 length equals 14 residues. From germline, CDR1 is MNHEY and CDR2 SMNVEV (reference sequence). Written as DNA, the CDR3 is TGTGCCAGCAGTTGGGGACAGGGGAATCAGCCCCAGCATTTT. Protein product: CASSWGQGNQPQHF.

The gene calls are TRBV15 and TRBJ2-4; D may be TRBD1 or TRBD2 (5 bases each). CDR1 is LNHNV, CDR2 YYDKDF, per germline (reference sequence). CDR3 length equals 15 residues. Trimming shortened V by 3 bases and J by 3 bases, and 12 bases separated the two germline ends. The CDR3 loop is CATSRRGGDKNIQYF. The CDR3 DNA reads TGTGCCACCAGCAGGAGGGGTGGAGACAAAAACATTCAGTACTTC.

This clonotype occurred many times. The chain recombines TRBV7-8 with TRBJ2-3; 10 bases map to TRBD2. This CDR3 is built from 16 residues. Germline V gene data show CDR1 as SGHVS and CDR2 as FQNEAQ. V was pared by 4 bases and J by 2 bases, with 6 bases of the junction left unmatched. The CDR3 here is CASSWTAGGITDTQYF. The DNA for the CDR3 is TGTGCCAGCAGCTGGACAGCGGGGGGGATCACAGATACGCAGTATTTT.

This clonotype was seen more than once but under ten times. This chain links TRBV5-1 with TRBJ1-1; a weak D match, TRBD1 (5 bases). This CDR3 is built from 15 residues. CDR1 and CDR2 (germline): SGHRS, YFSETQ. Trimming pared 1 base from V and 0 bases from J, leaving 10 bases between. The CDR3: CASSLFRGMNTEAFF. DNA of the CDR3: TGCGCCAGCAGCTTGTTTCGGGGGATGAACACTGAAGCTTTCTTT. Filled out from reference TRBV5-1 and TRBJ1-1, the complete variable domain reads KAGVTQTPRYLIKTRGQQVTLSCSPISGHRSVSWYQQTPGQGLQFLFEYFSETQRNKGNFPGRFSGRQFSNSRSEMNVSTLELGDSALYLCASSLFRGMNTEAFFGQGTRLTVV.